This entry lists 28 T cell receptor beta chains sequenced from one sample in a study of T cell repertoires in cytomegalovirus infection. MiXCR, applied by TCRdb to the reads, yields one record per CDR3 protein. The sample has some 130,000 distinct CDR3 sequences, roughly 9% seen once. The sequenced material came from PBMCs. The origin of the receptors is a human donor in good health (CMV status not recorded). Some clones in this sample may be carry-over from other donors' samples.

In its sample, this clonotype was seen many times. This chain links TRBV7-9 with TRBJ2-1; no clear D gene. In germline, CDR1 is SEHNR, CDR2 FQNEAQ (reference sequence). V lost 8 bases, J lost 7 bases, and 12 bases lay in between. This CDR3 region has 12 residues. CDR3 region: CASLSSRNEQFF. CDR3 bases: TGTGCCAGCCTGAGCTCTCGAAATGAGCAGTTCTTC.

This clonotype was recorded at least ten times. The CDR3 loop is CASTKLRDSGNQPQHF. The CDR3 nucleotides read TGTGCCAGTACCAAACTAAGGGACAGCGGCAATCAGCCCCAGCATTTT. The chain recombines TRBV19 with TRBJ1-5; 7 nucleotides line up with TRBD1. V shed 7 bases and J 2 bases; nucleotides not matched to a gene: 11. This CDR3 region has 16 residues. CDR1 and CDR2 (germline): LNHDA, SQIVND (reference sequence).

This clonotype was picked up a small number of times. The V and J genes are TRBV4-1 and TRBJ2-3; D is ambiguous. Germline V lookup: CDR1 MGHRA, CDR2 YSYEKL. The V end lost 1 base, the J end lost 2 bases, and 10 bases lay between the germline ends. The CDR3 covers 15 residues. In DNA, the CDR3 is TGCGCCAGCAGCCAAGGGGCGTTACTCACAGATACGCAGTATTTT. Its translation: CASSQGALLTDTQYF.

The chain has TRBV20-1 and TRBJ2-7; D gene ambiguous. The CDR3 loop spans 13 amino acids. Germline CDR1 and CDR2: DFQATT and SNEGSKA (reference sequence). Trimming pared 1 base from V and 3 bases from J, leaving 10 bases between. The CDR3 DNA reads TGCAGTGCTAGAGCTGCAGCTTACTACGAGCAGTACTTC. Its translation: CSARAAAYYEQYF.

The chain has TRBV29-1 and TRBJ2-7; perhaps TRBD2 as D (5 bases). V was pared by 2 bases and J by 5 bases, with 16 bases between. Germline CDR1 and CDR2: SQVTM and ANQGSEA. The CDR3 spans 14 residues. CDR3 amino acids: CSVEKLGIGDEQYF. The CDR3 DNA reads as TGCAGCGTTGAAAAGCTCGGGATCGGCGACGAGCAGTACTTC.

This clonotype was recorded at least ten times. The chain combines TRBV28 with TRBJ2-1; D possibly corresponds to TRBD1 (5 bases). V lost 1 base, J lost 9 bases, and 7 bases lay in between. The germline CDR1 and CDR2 sequences are MDHEN and SYDVKM. The CDR3 is made up of 12 amino acids. The CDR3 region has the DNA TGTGCCAGCAGTTTATCAGGGCTTGAGCAGTTCTTC. Amino acids: CASSLSGLEQFF.

With respect to this clonotype: This may stem from a read error, because a much larger clone lies one nucleotide away. J is TRBJ1-1 and V is TRBV7-2; D not resolved. In germline, CDR1 is SGHTA, CDR2 FQGNSA. This CDR3 contains 13 residues. The CDR3 region is CAGSLKVYTEAFF. Written as DNA, the CDR3 is TGTGCCGGCAGCTTAAAAGTTTACACTGAAGCTTTCTTT.

This clonotype was counted many times. This chain uses TRBV6-4 with TRBJ2-6, with 11 nucleotides matching TRBD1. The junction had 0 bases not matched to a gene; V was cut back by 2 bases and J by 0 bases. CDR1 is MRHNA and CDR2 is SNTAGT in the germline V gene. The CDR3 totals 17 residues. The CDR3: CASSDGTGGSGANVLTF. In DNA form, the CDR3 reads TGTGCCAGCAGTGACGGGACAGGGGGCTCTGGGGCCAACGTCCTGACTTTC.

This clonotype occurred many times. CDR3 sequence (DNA): TGTGCCAGCAGCTTAAAACTAGCGGGGGGGCCGGGGAACACCGGGGAGCTGTTTTTT. Its protein is CASSLKLAGGPGNTGELFF. The chain employs TRBV7-2 and TRBJ2-2; 13 bases agree with TRBD2. V shed 2 bases, J shed 1 base, and the junction held 7 bases outside the gene matches. CDR3 length equals 19 residues. Germline CDR1 reads SGHTA; CDR2 reads FQGNSA.

This clonotype was recorded many times. This chain uses TRBV28 with TRBJ1-5; no clear D gene. V was pared by 2 bases and J by 10 bases, with 9 bases between. This CDR3 has 12 amino acids. Germline V lookup: CDR1 MDHEN, CDR2 SYDVKM. Here the CDR3 reads CASSLMIRPQHF. The CDR3 coding sequence is TGTGCCAGCAGTTTAATGATTCGACCCCAGCATTTT. Together with reference TRBV28 and TRBJ1-5, the CDR3 gives the full variable domain: DVKVTQSSRYLVKRTGEKVFLECVQDMDHENMFWYRQDPGLGLRLIYFSYDVKMKEKGDIPEGYSVSREKKERFSLILESASTNQTSMYLCASSLMIRPQHFGDGTRLSIL.

This clonotype has at least ten counts. This rearrangement joins TRBV7-9 to TRBJ2-2; maybe TRBD2 (5 bases). Trimming cost V 1 base and J 5 bases, with 11 bases left between them. CDR3 length equals 15 residues. The V gene's germline CDR1 is SEHNR and CDR2 FQNEAQ (reference sequence). This chain's CDR3 is CASSLGFGLTGELFF. CDR3 sequence (DNA): TGTGCCAGCAGCTTAGGGTTCGGACTGACCGGGGAGCTGTTTTTT.

This clonotype showed up many times. The chain links TRBV5-5 to TRBJ2-3; possibly TRBD1 for D (5 bases). V gave up 4 bases and J gave up 6 bases, with 9 bases separating them. Germline V gives CDR1 SGHKS, CDR2 YYEKEE (reference sequence). This CDR3 spans 12 amino acids. In nucleotides, the CDR3 is TGTGCCAGCAGCCGGAAGGGGGATACGCAGTATTTT. It specifies CASSRKGDTQYF.

This clonotype was detected many times. V is TRBV2 and J is TRBJ2-2; D is possibly TRBD2 (6 bases). The V gene lost 7 bases and the J gene lost 2 bases, with 17 bases spanning the gap. This CDR3 has 16 residues. From germline, CDR1 is SNHLY and CDR2 FYNNEI. CDR3 bases: TGTGCCAGCAAGCCCCTCCTAGCGAGCAACACCGGGGAGCTGTTTTTT. Translated, it gives CASKPLLASNTGELFF.

The V call is TRBV12-3 or TRBV12-4, the J call TRBJ1-2; no firm D call. This CDR3 has 13 residues. Trimming took 5 bases from V and 7 from J, leaving 14 bases between them. The CDR3 DNA sequence: TGTGCCAGCAGTAGTCAGGATGTAGGTGGCTACACCTTC. Amino acids: CASSSQDVGGYTF.

On this clonotype: A read error may be the cause here, since a much bigger clone is one base away. The V call is TRBV5-3, the J call TRBJ2-1; tentatively, D is TRBD1 or TRBD2 (5 bases each). TRBV5-3 is recorded as an ORF, its role being uncertain. This CDR3 spans 15 amino acids. The V end lost 8 bases, the J end lost 9 bases, and 24 bases lay between the germline ends. CDR3 nucleotide sequence: TGTGCCAGCAGCCTGCAGGGAGTAATTGACGGTGAGCAGTTCTTC. Translation gives CASSLQGVIDGEQFF.

This clonotype was detected ten times or more. The CDR3 DNA reads TGTGCCAGCAGTGAAGGGAGCGGGGTGGCCTACAATGAGCAGTTCTTC. Residues: CASSEGSGVAYNEQFF. The rearrangement links TRBV2 to TRBJ2-1; TRBD2 matches 7 bases. This CDR3 has 16 residues. V shed 1 base, J shed 2 bases, and the junction held 5 bases outside the gene matches. The germline V gene encodes CDR1 SNHLY and CDR2 FYNNEI.

V is TRBV20-1 and J is TRBJ1-5; 9 bases fit TRBD1. The CDR3 spans 15 residues. Germline assignment: CDR1 DFQATT and CDR2 SNEGSKA (reference sequence). Trimming removed 5 bases from V and 6 bases from J; junction bases left unmatched: 11. CDR3 sequence: CSASEGQGMGQPQHF. CDR3 in DNA: TGCAGTGCTTCGGAAGGACAGGGGATGGGTCAGCCCCAGCATTTT.

This clonotype appeared many times. This chain uses TRBV7-3 with TRBJ2-1; 13 positions match TRBD2. With V trimmed by 5 bases and J by 6 bases, 4 bases remained unmatched. Per germline, CDR1 SGHTA and CDR2 FQGTGA. This CDR3 is built from 15 residues. The DNA for the CDR3 is TGTGCCAGCAGCATCGGGACTAGCGGGGTCAATGAGCAGTTCTTC. Its protein product is CASSIGTSGVNEQFF.

The chain employs TRBV28 and TRBJ1-1, with unresolved D. V lost 3 bases and J 3 bases, leaving 5 bases between the germline ends. This CDR3 contains 12 residues. Germline V gene data show CDR1 as MDHEN and CDR2 as SYDVKM. This CDR3 is CASSLGYTEAFF. CDR3 DNA: TGTGCCAGCAGTTTGGGTTACACTGAAGCTTTCTTT. The variable domain in full, completed from reference TRBV28 and TRBJ1-1, reads DVKVTQSSRYLVKRTGEKVFLECVQDMDHENMFWYRQDPGLGLRLIYFSYDVKMKEKGDIPEGYSVSREKKERFSLILESASTNQTSMYLCASSLGYTEAFFGQGTRLTVV.

This rearrangement joins TRBV29-1 to TRBJ1-1; 7 nucleotides agree with TRBD1. The CDR3 length is 14 residues. Per germline, CDR1 SQVTM and CDR2 ANQGSEA. Germline trimming cut 5 bases from V and 3 bases from J; bases unmatched to any gene: 9. The DNA for the CDR3 is TGCAGCGTTTCACAGGGGAAAGGGGACACTGAAGCTTTCTTT. Protein: CSVSQGKGDTEAFF.

This clonotype was detected many times. This chain joins TRBV6-6 and TRBJ2-6, with D tentatively TRBD2 (6 bases). V lost 10 bases, J lost 0 bases, and 22 bases lay in between. The CDR3 spans 18 residues. Germline CDR1 and CDR2: MNHNY and SVGAGI (reference sequence). Here the CDR3 reads CATHAGSGTLSGANVLTF. The CDR3 region has the DNA TGTGCCACCCACGCCGGTAGCGGAACTCTCTCTGGGGCCAACGTCCTGACTTTC.

This clonotype has at least ten counts. The CDR3 spells CASSLAQGGYGYTF. In DNA form, the CDR3 reads TGTGCCAGCAGCTTAGCGCAGGGGGGCTATGGCTACACCTTC. The V call is TRBV7-8, the J call TRBJ1-2; TRBD1 matches at 7 bases. The V gene end was trimmed by 0 bases and the J gene end by 4 bases; junction bases not matched to a gene: 2. This CDR3 has 14 residues. Germline assignment: CDR1 SGHVS and CDR2 FQNEAQ. Full variable domain (rest looked up from reference TRBV7-8 and TRBJ1-2): GAGVSQSPRYKVAKRGQDVALRCDPISGHVSLFWYQQALGQGPEFLTYFQNEAQLDKSGLPSDRFFAERPEGSVSTLKIQRTQQEDSAVYLCASSLAQGGYGYTFGSGTRLTVV.

The table lists this clonotype with a few counts. The genes are TRBV28 and TRBJ1-1; D is undetermined. V lost 3 bases and J lost 0, with 5 bases in between. Germline CDR1 MDHEN, CDR2 SYDVKM. The CDR3 is 13 residues long. CDR3 DNA sequence: TGTGCCAGCAGTTTCGTCATGAACACTGAAGCTTTCTTT. It translates to CASSFVMNTEAFF.

This clonotype has more than one count but fewer than ten. CDR3 DNA: TGCAGTGCTGCCGCAGGGAGGGGGCGGGACTATGGCTACACCTTC. Encoded protein: CSAAAGRGRDYGYTF. The V call is TRBV20-1, the J call TRBJ1-2; TRBD1 matches at 7 bases. V trimming: 5 bases; J trimming: 3 bases; junction bases outside the gene matches: 12. The CDR3 extends over 15 amino acids. The germline gives CDR1 DFQATT, CDR2 SNEGSKA (reference sequence).

This clonotype was recorded many times. The chain combines TRBV28 with TRBJ1-1; a possible D gene is TRBD1 (6 bases). The CDR3 consists of 14 residues. Germline CDR1 MDHEN, CDR2 SYDVKM. The ends were cut back, 3 bases at V and 11 bases at J, with 19 bases in the middle. The CDR3 DNA sequence: TGTGCCAGCAGTTTCGCGGGGGCTTATCTTCTGGCTTTCTTT. Translation: CASSFAGAYLLAFF.

A note on this clonotype: This may arise from a read error, as a much more abundant clone is one base away. This rearrangement joins TRBV28 to TRBJ1-4, with D perhaps matching TRBD1 (6 bases). Per the germline V gene, CDR1 is MDHEN and CDR2 is SYDVKM. CDR3 length: 16 amino acids. V was trimmed by 5 bases and J by 6 bases, leaving 19 bases between them. Written as DNA, the CDR3 is TGTGCCAGCAGTCCCCCCGGGGGGGGGCCTGATGAAAAACTGTTTTTT. As protein: CASSPPGGGPDEKLFF.

In its sample, this clonotype was seen a few times. The CDR3 bases are TGCAGCGTTTCGGTACAATCTTCTAACTATGGCTACACCTTC. This encodes CSVSVQSSNYGYTF. The V and J genes are TRBV29-1 and TRBJ1-2; no reliable D call. The CDR3 consists of 14 residues. Germline CDR1 and CDR2: SQVTM and ANQGSEA. V was clipped by 5 bases and J by 0 bases, with 13 bases between them.

At least ten counts were recorded for this clonotype. CDR3 loop: CASRWARGSTDTQYF. In nucleotides, the CDR3 is TGTGCCAGCAGGTGGGCCAGGGGATCGACAGATACGCAGTATTTT. The chain couples TRBV7-8 to TRBJ2-3, with D perhaps TRBD1 (6 bases). The V end lost 6 bases, the J end lost 3 bases, and 16 bases lay between the germline ends. The germline V gene encodes CDR1 SGHVS and CDR2 FQNEAQ. The CDR3 loop spans 15 amino acids. Variable domain in full (rest from reference TRBV7-8 and TRBJ2-3): GAGVSQSPRYKVAKRGQDVALRCDPISGHVSLFWYQQALGQGPEFLTYFQNEAQLDKSGLPSDRFFAERPEGSVSTLKIQRTQQEDSAVYLCASRWARGSTDTQYFGPGTRLTVL.